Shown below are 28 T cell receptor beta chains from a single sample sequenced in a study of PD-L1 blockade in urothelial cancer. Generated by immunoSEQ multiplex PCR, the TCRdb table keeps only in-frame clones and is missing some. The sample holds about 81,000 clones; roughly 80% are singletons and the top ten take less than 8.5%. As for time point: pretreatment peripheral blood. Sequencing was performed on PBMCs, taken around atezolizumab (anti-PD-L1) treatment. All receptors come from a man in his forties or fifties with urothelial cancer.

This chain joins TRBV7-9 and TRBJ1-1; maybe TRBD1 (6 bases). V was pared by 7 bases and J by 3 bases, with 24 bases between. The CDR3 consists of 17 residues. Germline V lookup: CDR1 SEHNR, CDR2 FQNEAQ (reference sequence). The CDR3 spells CASNPSGTGIWDTEAFF. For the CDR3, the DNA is TGTGCCAGCAACCCCTCCGGAACAGGGATATGGGACACTGAAGCTTTCTTT.

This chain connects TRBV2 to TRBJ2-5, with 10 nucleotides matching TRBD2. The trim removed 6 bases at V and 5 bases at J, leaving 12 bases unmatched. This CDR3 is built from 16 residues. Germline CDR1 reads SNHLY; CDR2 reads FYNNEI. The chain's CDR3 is CASRAQLAGVVETQYF. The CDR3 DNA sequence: TGTGCCAGCAGGGCCCAGCTAGCGGGAGTGGTTGAGACCCAGTACTTC.

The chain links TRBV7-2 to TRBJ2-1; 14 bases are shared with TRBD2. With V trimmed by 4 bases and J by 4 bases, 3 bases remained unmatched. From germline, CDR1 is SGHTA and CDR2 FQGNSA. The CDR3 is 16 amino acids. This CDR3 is CASSSGLAGVYNEQFF. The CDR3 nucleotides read TGTGCCAGCAGCTCGGGACTAGCGGGAGTATACAATGAGCAGTTCTTC. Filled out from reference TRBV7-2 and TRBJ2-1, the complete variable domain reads GAGVSQSPSNKVTEKGKDVELRCDPISGHTALYWYRQSLGQGLEFLIYFQGNSAPDKSGLPSDRFSAERTGGSVSTLTIQRTQQEDSAVYLCASSSGLAGVYNEQFFGPGTRLTVL.

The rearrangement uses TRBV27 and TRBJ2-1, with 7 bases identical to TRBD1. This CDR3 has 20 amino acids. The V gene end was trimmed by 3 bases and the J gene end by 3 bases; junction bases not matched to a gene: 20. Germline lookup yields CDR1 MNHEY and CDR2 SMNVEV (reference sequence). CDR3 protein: CASSLRQSSSGQGVYNEQFF. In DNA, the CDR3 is TGTGCCAGCAGTTTGCGCCAGTCGTCTAGTGGGCAGGGGGTCTACAATGAGCAGTTCTTC.

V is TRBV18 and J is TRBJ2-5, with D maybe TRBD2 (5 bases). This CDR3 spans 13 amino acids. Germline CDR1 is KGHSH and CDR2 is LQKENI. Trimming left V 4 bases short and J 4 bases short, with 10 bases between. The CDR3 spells CASSLLVSETQYF. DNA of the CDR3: TGTGCCAGCTCACTACTAGTTTCAGAGACCCAGTACTTC.

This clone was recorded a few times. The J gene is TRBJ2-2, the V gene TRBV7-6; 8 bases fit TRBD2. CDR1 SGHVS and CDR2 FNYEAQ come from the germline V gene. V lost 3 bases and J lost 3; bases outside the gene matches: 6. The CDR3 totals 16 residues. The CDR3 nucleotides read TGTGCCAGCAGCTTTAAAATCGGGAGGGACACCGGGGAGCTGTTTTTT. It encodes CASSFKIGRDTGELFF.

Written as DNA, the CDR3 is TGCGCCAGCAGCGCGGGACAGAATAGCAATCAGCCCCAGCATTTT. Its protein product is CASSAGQNSNQPQHF. This chain uses TRBV5-1 with TRBJ1-5; 7 bases align to TRBD1. This CDR3 has 15 residues. Trimming took 4 bases from V and 0 from J; bases not matched to a gene: 4. The V gene's germline CDR1 is SGHRS and CDR2 YFSETQ.

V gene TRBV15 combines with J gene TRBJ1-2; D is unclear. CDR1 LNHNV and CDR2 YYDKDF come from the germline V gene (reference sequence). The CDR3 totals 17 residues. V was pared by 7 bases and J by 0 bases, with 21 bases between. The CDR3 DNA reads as TGTGCCACCACCCCGGGTAGAACGGCTATAGCTAACTATGGCTACACCTTC. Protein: CATTPGRTAIANYGYTF.

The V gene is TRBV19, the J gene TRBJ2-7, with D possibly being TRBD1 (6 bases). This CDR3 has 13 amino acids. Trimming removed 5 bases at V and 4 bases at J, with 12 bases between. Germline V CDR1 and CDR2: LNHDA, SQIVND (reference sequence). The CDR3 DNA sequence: TGTGCCAGTAGTCCCGGACAGCAATACGAGCAGTACTTC. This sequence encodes CASSPGQQYEQYF.

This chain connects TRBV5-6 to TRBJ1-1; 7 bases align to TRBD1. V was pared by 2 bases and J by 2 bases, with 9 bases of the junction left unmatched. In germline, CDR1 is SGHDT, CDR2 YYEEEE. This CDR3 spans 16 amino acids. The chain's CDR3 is CASSFRRDRVNTEAFF. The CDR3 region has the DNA TGTGCCAGCAGCTTTCGGCGAGACAGGGTTAACACTGAAGCTTTCTTT.

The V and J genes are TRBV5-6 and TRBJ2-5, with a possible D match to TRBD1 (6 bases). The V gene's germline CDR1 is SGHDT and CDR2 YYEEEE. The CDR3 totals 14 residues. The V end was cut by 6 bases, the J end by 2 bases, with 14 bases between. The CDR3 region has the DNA TGTGCCAGCAACCGAGGGCAGGGGCAAGAGACCCAGTACTTC. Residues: CASNRGQGQETQYF.

The CDR3 reads CASSAPRGTGSQETQYF. CDR3 bases: TGTGCCAGCAGTGCTCCCAGGGGTACCGGGTCCCAAGAGACCCAGTACTTC. V usage is TRBV28 and J usage is TRBJ2-5, with D possibly TRBD1 on 6 matching bases. The CDR3 sequence is 17 residues long. Trimming took off 5 bases at V and 1 base at J, with 20 bases between the two ends. CDR1 is MDHEN and CDR2 is SYDVKM in the germline V gene.

In DNA, the CDR3 is TGCAGCACGGGGGGCGCTGATGGCTACACCTTC. Its translation is CSTGGADGYTF. The genes are TRBV29-1 and TRBJ1-2; D is possibly TRBD1 (6 bases). Germline CDR1 is SQVTM and CDR2 is ANQGSEA. This CDR3 comprises 11 residues. Between the trimmed V and J ends, which lost 8 bases and 6 bases, there was a span of 13 bases.

CDR3 bases: TGTGCCAGCAGTTTTCCCCTTAGCGGGAGGGCCTCAGCAACAGATACGCAGTATTTT. It codes for CASSFPLSGRASATDTQYF. The chain combines TRBV28 with TRBJ2-3; 11 bases fit TRBD2. V shed 3 bases and J 3 bases; nucleotides not matched to a gene: 14. The CDR3 totals 19 residues. CDR1 is MDHEN, CDR2 SYDVKM, per germline.

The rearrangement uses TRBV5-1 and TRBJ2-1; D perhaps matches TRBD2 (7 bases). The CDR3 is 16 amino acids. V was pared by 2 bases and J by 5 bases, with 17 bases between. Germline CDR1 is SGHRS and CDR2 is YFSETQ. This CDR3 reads CASSLTTGLENNEQFF. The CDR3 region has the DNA TGCGCCAGCAGCTTAACGACAGGACTAGAAAACAATGAGCAGTTCTTC.

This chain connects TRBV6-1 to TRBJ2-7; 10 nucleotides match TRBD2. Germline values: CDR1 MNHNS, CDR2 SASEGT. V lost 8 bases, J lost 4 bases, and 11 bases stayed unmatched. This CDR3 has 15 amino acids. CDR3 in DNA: TGTGCCAGCCTCCCTCAACTAGCGGGAATGTACGAGCAGTACTTC. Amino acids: CASLPQLAGMYEQYF.

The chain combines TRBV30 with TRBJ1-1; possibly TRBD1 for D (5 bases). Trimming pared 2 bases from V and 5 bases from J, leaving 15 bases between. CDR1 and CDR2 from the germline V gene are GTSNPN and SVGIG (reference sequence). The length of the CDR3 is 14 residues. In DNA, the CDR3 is TGTGCCTGGAGTTATCAGGGAGGATGGACTGAAGCTTTCTTT. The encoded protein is CAWSYQGGWTEAFF.

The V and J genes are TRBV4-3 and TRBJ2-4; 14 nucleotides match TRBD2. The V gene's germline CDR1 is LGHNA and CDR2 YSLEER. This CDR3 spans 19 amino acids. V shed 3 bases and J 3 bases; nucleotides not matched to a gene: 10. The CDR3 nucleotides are TGCGCCAGCAGCCAGGGGGGACTAGCGGGAGAGGGGGTCAAAAACATTCAGTACTTC. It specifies CASSQGGLAGEGVKNIQYF.

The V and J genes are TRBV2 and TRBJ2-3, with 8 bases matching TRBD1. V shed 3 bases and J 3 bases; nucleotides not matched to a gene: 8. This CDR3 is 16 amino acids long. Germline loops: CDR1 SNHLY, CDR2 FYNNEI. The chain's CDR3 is CASSDLDRAVTDTQYF. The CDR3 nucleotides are TGTGCCAGCAGTGATCTGGACAGGGCGGTTACAGATACGCAGTATTTT. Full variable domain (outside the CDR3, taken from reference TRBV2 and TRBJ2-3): EPEVTQTPSHQVTQMGQEVILRCVPISNHLYFYWYRQILGQKVEFLVSFYNNEISEKSEIFDDQFSVERPDGSNFTLKIRSTKLEDSAMYFCASSDLDRAVTDTQYFGPGTRLTVL.

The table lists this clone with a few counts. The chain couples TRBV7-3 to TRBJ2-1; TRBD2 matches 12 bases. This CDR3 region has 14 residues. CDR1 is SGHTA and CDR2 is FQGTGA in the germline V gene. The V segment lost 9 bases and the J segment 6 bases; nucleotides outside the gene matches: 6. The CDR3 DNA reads TGTGCCAGTAGCGGACTAGCGGGATCCAATGAGCAGTTCTTC. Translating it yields CASSGLAGSNEQFF.

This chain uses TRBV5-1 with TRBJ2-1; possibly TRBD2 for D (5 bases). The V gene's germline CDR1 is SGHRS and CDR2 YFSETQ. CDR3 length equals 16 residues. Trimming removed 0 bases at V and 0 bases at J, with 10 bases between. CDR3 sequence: CASSLALSGSYNEQFF. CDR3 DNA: TGCGCCAGCAGCTTGGCCCTGAGCGGCTCCTACAATGAGCAGTTCTTC. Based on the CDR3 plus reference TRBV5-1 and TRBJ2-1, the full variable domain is KAGVTQTPRYLIKTRGQQVTLSCSPISGHRSVSWYQQTPGQGLQFLFEYFSETQRNKGNFPGRFSGRQFSNSRSEMNVSTLELGDSALYLCASSLALSGSYNEQFFGPGTRLTVL.

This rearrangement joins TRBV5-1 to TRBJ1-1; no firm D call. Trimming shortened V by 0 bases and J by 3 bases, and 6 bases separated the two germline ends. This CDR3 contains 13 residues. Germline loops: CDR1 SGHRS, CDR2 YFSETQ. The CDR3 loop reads CASSLAEDTEAFF. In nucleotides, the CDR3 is TGCGCCAGCAGCTTGGCCGAGGACACTGAAGCTTTCTTT.

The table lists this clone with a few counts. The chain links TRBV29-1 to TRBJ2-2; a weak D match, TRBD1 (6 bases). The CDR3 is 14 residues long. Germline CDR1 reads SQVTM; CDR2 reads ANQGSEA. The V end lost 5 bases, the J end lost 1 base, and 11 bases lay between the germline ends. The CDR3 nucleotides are TGCAGCGTTCGGACCAGGGGGAACACCGGGGAGCTGTTTTTT. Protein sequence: CSVRTRGNTGELFF.

CDR3 in amino acids: CAWDPGTGNRYGYTF. CDR3 coding DNA: TGTGCCTGGGACCCTGGGACAGGGAATCGCTATGGCTACACCTTC. The chain links TRBV30 to TRBJ1-2; TRBD1 matches 9 bases. From germline, CDR1 is GTSNPN and CDR2 SVGIG (reference sequence). The CDR3 has 15 residues. J lost 4 bases, V lost 5 bases, and 11 bases had no gene match.

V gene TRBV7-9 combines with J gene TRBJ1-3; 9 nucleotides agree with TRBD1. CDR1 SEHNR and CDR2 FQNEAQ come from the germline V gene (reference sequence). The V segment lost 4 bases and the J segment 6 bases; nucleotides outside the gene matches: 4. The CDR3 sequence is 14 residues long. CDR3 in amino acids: CASSSDRGANTIYF. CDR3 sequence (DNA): TGTGCCAGCAGCTCGGACAGGGGAGCAAACACCATATATTTT.

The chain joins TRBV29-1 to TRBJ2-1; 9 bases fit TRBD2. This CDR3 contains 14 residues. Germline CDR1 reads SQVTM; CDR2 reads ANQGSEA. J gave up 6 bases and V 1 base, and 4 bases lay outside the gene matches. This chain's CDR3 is CSVEGREGSNEQFF. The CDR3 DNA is TGCAGCGTTGAAGGGCGGGAGGGGAGCAATGAGCAGTTCTTC.

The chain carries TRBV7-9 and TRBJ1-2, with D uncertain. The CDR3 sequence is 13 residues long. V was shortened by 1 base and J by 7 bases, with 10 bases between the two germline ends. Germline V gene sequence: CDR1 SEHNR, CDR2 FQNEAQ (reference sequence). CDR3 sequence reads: CASSLVIGGGYTF. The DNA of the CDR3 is TGTGCCAGCAGCTTAGTCATTGGAGGTGGCTACACCTTC.

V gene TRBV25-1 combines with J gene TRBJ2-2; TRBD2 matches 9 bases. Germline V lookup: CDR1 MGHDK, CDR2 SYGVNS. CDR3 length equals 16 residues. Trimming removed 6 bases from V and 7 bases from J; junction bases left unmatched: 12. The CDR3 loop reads CASREGSGSSGGELFF. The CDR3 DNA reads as TGTGCCAGCAGAGAAGGTAGCGGGAGTTCGGGCGGGGAGCTGTTTTTT.